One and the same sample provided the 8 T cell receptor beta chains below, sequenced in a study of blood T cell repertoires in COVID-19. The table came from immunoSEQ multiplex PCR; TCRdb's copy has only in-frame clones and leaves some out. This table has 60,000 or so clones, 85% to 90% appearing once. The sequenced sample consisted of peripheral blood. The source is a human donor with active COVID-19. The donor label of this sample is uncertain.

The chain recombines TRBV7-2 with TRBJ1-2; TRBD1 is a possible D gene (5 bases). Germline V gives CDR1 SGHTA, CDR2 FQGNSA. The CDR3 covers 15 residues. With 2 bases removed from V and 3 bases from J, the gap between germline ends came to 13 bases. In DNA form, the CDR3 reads TGTGCCAGCAGCTTAATTGGGGCGTCGGACTATGGCTACACCTTC. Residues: CASSLIGASDYGYTF.

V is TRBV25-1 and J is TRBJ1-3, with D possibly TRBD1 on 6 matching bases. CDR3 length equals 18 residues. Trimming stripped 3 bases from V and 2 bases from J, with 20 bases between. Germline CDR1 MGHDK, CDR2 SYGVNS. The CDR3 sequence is CASSEPGSSGVAGNTIYF. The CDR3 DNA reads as TGTGCCAGCAGTGAGCCTGGATCCTCAGGGGTAGCTGGAAACACCATATATTTT.

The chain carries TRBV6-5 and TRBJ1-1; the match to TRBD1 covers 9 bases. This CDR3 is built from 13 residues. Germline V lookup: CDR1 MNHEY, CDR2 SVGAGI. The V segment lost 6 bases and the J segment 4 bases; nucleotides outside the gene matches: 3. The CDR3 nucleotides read TGTGCCAGCAGGGAGACAGGGGGCACTGAAGCTTTCTTT. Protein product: CASRETGGTEAFF.

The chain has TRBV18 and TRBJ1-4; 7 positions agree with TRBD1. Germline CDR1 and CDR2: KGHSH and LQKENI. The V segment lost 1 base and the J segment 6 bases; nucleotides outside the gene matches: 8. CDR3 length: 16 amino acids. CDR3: CASSPRSTGQDEKLFF. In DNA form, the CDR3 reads TGTGCCAGCTCACCACGGTCGACCGGACAGGATGAAAAACTGTTTTTT.

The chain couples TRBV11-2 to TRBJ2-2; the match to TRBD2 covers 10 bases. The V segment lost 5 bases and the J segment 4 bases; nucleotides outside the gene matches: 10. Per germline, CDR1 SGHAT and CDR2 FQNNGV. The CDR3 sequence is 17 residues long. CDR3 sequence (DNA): TGTGCCAGCAGCCCCTGGACTAGCGGATCCCGCACCGGGGAGCTGTTTTTT. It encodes CASSPWTSGSRTGELFF.

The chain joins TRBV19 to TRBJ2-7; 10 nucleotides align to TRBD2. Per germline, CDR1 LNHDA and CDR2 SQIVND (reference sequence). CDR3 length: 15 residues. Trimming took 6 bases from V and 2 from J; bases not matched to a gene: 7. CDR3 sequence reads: CASRYRGTSAYEQYF. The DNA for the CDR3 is TGTGCCAGTAGATACCGCGGGACTAGCGCCTACGAGCAGTACTTC.

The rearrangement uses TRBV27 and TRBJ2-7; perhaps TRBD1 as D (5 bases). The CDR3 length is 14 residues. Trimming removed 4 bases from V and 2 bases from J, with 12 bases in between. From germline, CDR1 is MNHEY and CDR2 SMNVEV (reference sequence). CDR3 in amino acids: CASSSWTSTYEQYF. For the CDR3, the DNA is TGTGCCAGCAGTTCTTGGACATCAACCTACGAGCAGTACTTC.

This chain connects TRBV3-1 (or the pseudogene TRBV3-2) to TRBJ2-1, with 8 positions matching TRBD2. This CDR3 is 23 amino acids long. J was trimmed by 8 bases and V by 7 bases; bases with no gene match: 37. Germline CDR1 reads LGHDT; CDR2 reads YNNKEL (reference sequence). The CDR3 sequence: CASNYPGAEGGSGSKNRFHEQFF. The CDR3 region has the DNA TGTGCCAGCAACTATCCGGGGGCGGAGGGGGGGAGCGGGAGTAAAAATCGTTTCCATGAGCAGTTCTTC.